A single sample gave rise to the 7 T cell receptor beta chains below, sequenced in a study of shared clonotypes between healthy human individuals. CD8 cells regarded as naive lacked CD45RO, were positively chosen for CCR7, and omitted terminally differentiated effector memory CD45RA+ cells. Clones were read by immunoSEQ multiplex PCR, and TCRdb kept only the in-frame ones, dropping some. The repertoire has about 580,000 clones, about 98% of them found once; the top ten carry 0.3%. Sequencing was performed on naive CD8+ T cells sorted from blood. The receptors stem from a man aged 25 to 45 in good health.

This clone occurred once. The chain uses TRBV28 and TRBJ1-5, with D uncertain. Germline values: CDR1 MDHEN, CDR2 SYDVKM. Trimming removed 3 bases from V and 6 bases from J, with 12 bases in between. The CDR3 runs to 14 residues. For the CDR3, the DNA is TGTGCCAGCAGTTTCCCAGAGGTGGGTCAGCCCCAGCATTTT. It encodes CASSFPEVGQPQHF.

This sequence joins TRBV7-9 and TRBJ2-1; D is tentatively TRBD1 or TRBD2 (5 bases each). Germline lookup yields CDR1 SEHNR and CDR2 FQNEAQ (reference sequence). V was trimmed by 5 bases and J by 0 bases, leaving 20 bases between them. The CDR3 has 18 residues. The DNA for the CDR3 is TGTGCCAGCAGCGCAGGGAGTAGCGAGGAGCGCTCCTACAATGAGCAGTTCTTC. Its protein product is CASSAGSSEERSYNEQFF.

The chain couples TRBV7-2 to TRBJ2-7, with 10 bases fitting TRBD1. This CDR3 region has 15 residues. V lost 1 base to trimming and J lost 4 bases; unmatched junction nucleotides: 4. Germline lookup yields CDR1 SGHTA and CDR2 FQGNSA. DNA for the CDR3: TGTGCCAGCAGCTTAGTGGGACAGGGGCTGTACGAGCAGTACTTC. Translation gives CASSLVGQGLYEQYF.

This sequence joins TRBV10-3 and TRBJ2-5, with 7 bases lining up with TRBD1. Germline CDR1 reads ENHRY; CDR2 reads SYGVKD. After removal of 4 bases from V and 5 bases from J, the junction contained 10 bases not matched to a gene. This CDR3 has 15 residues. The CDR3 loop is CAISVGDRAFETQYF. The CDR3 DNA follows: TGTGCCATCAGTGTTGGCGACAGGGCGTTTGAGACCCAGTACTTC.

This chain links TRBV29-1 with TRBJ1-1; maybe TRBD1 (5 bases). The CDR3 totals 13 residues. Germline CDR1 and CDR2: SQVTM and ANQGSEA. The V end was cut by 5 bases, the J end by 3 bases, with 13 bases between. The DNA for the CDR3 is TGCAGCGTTCTGGACATGGGGTACACTGAAGCTTTCTTT. The encoded protein is CSVLDMGYTEAFF.

This rearrangement joins TRBV10-2 to TRBJ2-7; 10 bases map to TRBD2. The CDR3 totals 12 residues. Unmatched junction bases numbered 4, after V lost 6 bases and J lost 8 bases. Germline V lookup: CDR1 WSHSY, CDR2 SAAADI. CDR3: CASSGLAAQQYF. In DNA, the CDR3 is TGCGCCAGCAGCGGACTAGCGGCGCAGCAGTACTTC.

V and J are TRBV5-8 and TRBJ2-1, with TRBD1 matching over 8 bases. The V segment lost 6 bases and the J segment 1 base; nucleotides outside the gene matches: 3. The CDR3 extends over 14 amino acids. The germline V gene encodes CDR1 SGHTS and CDR2 YDEGEE. Here the CDR3 reads CASTYRGSYNEQFF. The CDR3 nucleotides read TGTGCCAGCACCTACAGGGGGTCCTACAATGAGCAGTTCTTC. The full variable domain, in which reference TRBV5-8 and TRBJ2-1 provide the parts outside the CDR3, is EAGVTQSPTHLIKTRGQQATLRCSPISGHTSVYWYQQALGLGLQFLLWYDEGEERNRGNFPPRFSGRQFPNYSSELNVNALELEDSALYLCASTYRGSYNEQFFGPGTRLTVL.